Listed here are 14 T cell receptor beta chains from one sample, sequenced in a study of T cell responses to AZD1222 COVID-19 vaccine. Data came from immunoSEQ multiplex PCR; TCRdb stores just in-frame clones and leaves some out. The sample lists roughly 120,000 clones, just over 85% occurring once. This material consisted of peripheral blood, taken 28 days after the second AZD1222 dose. These receptors originate from an adult who received the AZD1222 COVID-19 vaccine.

The chain uses TRBV6-5 and TRBJ1-1; 7 bases fit TRBD1. The trim removed 0 bases at V and 5 bases at J, leaving 9 bases unmatched. CDR3 length equals 16 residues. Germline CDR1 is MNHEY and CDR2 is SVGAGI. CDR3 bases: TGTGCCAGCAGTTACTCCTACACAGGGGCTGGTACTGAAGCTTTCTTT. It encodes CASSYSYTGAGTEAFF.

The V gene is TRBV7-2, the J gene TRBJ1-1; D is ambiguous. This CDR3 has 12 amino acids. The germline V gene has CDR1 SGHTA and CDR2 FQGNSA. Trimming pared 3 bases from V and 4 bases from J, leaving 6 bases between. This chain's CDR3 is CASSFKTTEAFF. The CDR3 nucleotides are TGTGCCAGCAGCTTTAAAACCACTGAAGCTTTCTTT.

This sequence joins TRBV9 and TRBJ1-2; TRBD1 agrees at 9 bases. Losses at the gene ends were 3 bases for V and 5 bases for J; bases not matched to a gene: 8. Per the germline V gene, CDR1 is SGDLS and CDR2 is YYNGEE. The CDR3 covers 15 residues. The CDR3 coding sequence is TGTGCCAGCAGCGAACCCGGGACAGGGCCTTATGGCTACACCTTC. Translated, it gives CASSEPGTGPYGYTF.

The V call is TRBV11-1, the J call TRBJ2-7; no firm D call. CDR1 and CDR2 (germline): SGHAT, FQDESV (reference sequence). Trimming removed 0 bases from V and 2 bases from J, with 8 bases in between. The CDR3 contains 14 residues. The CDR3 here is CASSLAGKPYEQYF. For the CDR3, the DNA is TGTGCCAGCAGCTTAGCGGGTAAACCCTACGAGCAGTACTTC.

V and J are TRBV9 and TRBJ2-6; perhaps TRBD1 as D (6 bases). Germline V gene lookup returns CDR1 SGDLS and CDR2 YYNGEE. Trimming stripped 3 bases from V and 4 bases from J, with 20 bases between. The length of the CDR3 is 18 residues. The CDR3 sequence is CASSAFPDTGSGANVLTF. The CDR3 DNA reads as TGTGCCAGCAGCGCGTTCCCGGACACAGGGTCCGGGGCCAACGTCCTGACTTTC.

The chain employs TRBV6-5 and TRBJ2-7, with 7 bases aligning to TRBD2. V was clipped by 2 bases and J by 4 bases; unmatched bases: 5. This CDR3 is built from 14 residues. Looked up from germline, CDR1 is MNHEY and CDR2 is SVGAGI. The CDR3 here is CASSYGGEGYEQYF. In DNA form, the CDR3 reads TGTGCCAGCAGTTACGGTGGGGAGGGGTACGAGCAGTACTTC.

This chain uses TRBV5-1 with TRBJ2-5; no reliable D call. V shed 1 base and J shed 5 bases, with 6 bases lying between them. Germline V gives CDR1 SGHRS, CDR2 YFSETQ. This CDR3 is built from 12 residues. The CDR3 loop reads CASSLSGETQYF. CDR3 in DNA: TGCGCCAGCAGCTTGAGTGGGGAGACCCAGTACTTC.

The chain carries TRBV19 and TRBJ2-2; 11 bases are a match to TRBD2. Germline loops: CDR1 LNHDA, CDR2 SQIVND (reference sequence). J lost 5 bases, V lost 4 bases, and 15 bases had no gene match. The CDR3 sequence is 19 residues long. CDR3 nucleotides: TGTGCCAGTAGTACCCGCCGGGCTAGCGGGGGGCATGGGACCGGGGAGCTGTTTTTT. This codes for CASSTRRASGGHGTGELFF.

This clone was found a few times. The rearrangement joins TRBV24-1 to TRBJ1-6; D gene ambiguous. V lost 0 bases and J lost 14, with 10 bases in between. The length of the CDR3 is 13 residues. In germline, CDR1 is KGHDR, CDR2 SFDVKD. DNA for the CDR3: TGTGCCACCAGTGATTTGCAAGGCCGGACCCTCCACTTT. Amino acids: CATSDLQGRTLHF.

The V call is TRBV7-3, the J call TRBJ2-1; D is unclear. CDR3 length: 17 residues. V lost 2 bases and J 10 bases, leaving 24 bases between the germline ends. CDR1 is SGHTA and CDR2 is FQGTGA in the germline V gene. The CDR3 DNA reads as TGTGCCAGCAGCTTAGCACCCAGTCCAATTTCGTCGGACGAGCAGTTCTTC. Translation gives CASSLAPSPISSDEQFF. Full variable domain (outside the CDR3, taken from reference TRBV7-3 and TRBJ2-1): GAGVSQTPSNKVTEKGKYVELRCDPISGHTALYWYRQSLGQGPEFLIYFQGTGAADDSGLPNDRFFAVRPEGSVSTLKIQRTERGDSAVYLCASSLAPSPISSDEQFFGPGTRLTVL.

This chain joins TRBV6-2 or TRBV6-3 and TRBJ2-1; 13 nucleotides agree with TRBD2. The CDR3 loop spans 15 amino acids. CDR1 and CDR2 (germline): MNHEY, SVGEGT. J lost 9 bases, V lost 6 bases, and 8 bases had no gene match. The DNA of the CDR3 is TGTGCCAGCAGCTCCGGGACTAGCGGGGCGGGTGAGCAGTTCTTC. Amino acids: CASSSGTSGAGEQFF.

The chain links TRBV5-1 to TRBJ1-4; no firm D call. The CDR3 is made up of 16 amino acids. V was pared by 2 bases and J by 4 bases, with 15 bases between. Germline V CDR1 and CDR2: SGHRS, YFSETQ. DNA of the CDR3: TGCGCCAGCAGCTTAACCTGGACGGCGGATAATGAAAAACTGTTTTTT. It translates to CASSLTWTADNEKLFF.

The CDR3 loop is CASSQDAEQYF. In nucleotides, the CDR3 is TGCGCCAGCAGCCAAGATGCCGAGCAGTACTTC. The chain couples TRBV4-1 to TRBJ2-7; D uncertain. Trimming shortened V by 0 bases and J by 6 bases, and 3 bases separated the two germline ends. The CDR3 has 11 residues. Germline values: CDR1 MGHRA, CDR2 YSYEKL.

The chain has TRBV2 and TRBJ2-7; 12 bases map to TRBD2. Germline CDR1 is SNHLY and CDR2 is FYNNEI. This CDR3 is 14 amino acids long. With V trimmed by 4 bases and J by 4 bases, 2 bases remained unmatched. CDR3 sequence reads: CASSGLAGGYEQYF. As DNA, the CDR3 is TGTGCCAGCAGTGGGCTAGCGGGAGGGTACGAGCAGTACTTC. Full variable domain (remainder filled in from reference TRBV2 and TRBJ2-7): EPEVTQTPSHQVTQMGQEVILRCVPISNHLYFYWYRQILGQKVEFLVSFYNNEISEKSEIFDDQFSVERPDGSNFTLKIRSTKLEDSAMYFCASSGLAGGYEQYFGPGTRLTVT.